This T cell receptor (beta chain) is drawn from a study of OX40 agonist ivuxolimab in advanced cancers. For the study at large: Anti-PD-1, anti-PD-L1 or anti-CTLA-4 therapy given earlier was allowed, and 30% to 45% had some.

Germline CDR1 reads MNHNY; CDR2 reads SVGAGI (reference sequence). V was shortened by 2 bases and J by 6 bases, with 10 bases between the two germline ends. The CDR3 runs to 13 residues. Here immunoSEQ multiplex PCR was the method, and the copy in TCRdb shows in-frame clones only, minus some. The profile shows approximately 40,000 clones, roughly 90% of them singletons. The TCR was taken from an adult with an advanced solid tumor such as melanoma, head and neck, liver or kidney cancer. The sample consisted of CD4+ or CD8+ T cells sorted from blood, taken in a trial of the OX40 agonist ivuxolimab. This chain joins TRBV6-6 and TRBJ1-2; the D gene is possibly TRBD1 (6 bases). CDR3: CASSYEGGHGYTF. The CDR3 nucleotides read TGTGCCAGCAGTTACGAGGGGGGTCATGGCTACACCTTC.